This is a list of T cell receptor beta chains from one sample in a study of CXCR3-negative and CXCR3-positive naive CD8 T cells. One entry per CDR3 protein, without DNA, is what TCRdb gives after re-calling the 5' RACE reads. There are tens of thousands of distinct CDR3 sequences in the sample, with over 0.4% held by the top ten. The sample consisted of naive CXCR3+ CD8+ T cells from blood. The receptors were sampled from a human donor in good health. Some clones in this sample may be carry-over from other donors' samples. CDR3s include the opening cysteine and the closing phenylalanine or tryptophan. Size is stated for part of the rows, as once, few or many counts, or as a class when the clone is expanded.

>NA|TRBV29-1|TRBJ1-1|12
CSVLMGGSEAFF
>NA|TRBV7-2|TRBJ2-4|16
CASSLEGSGVQNIQYF
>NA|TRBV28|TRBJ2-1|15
CASSLVGVSYNEQFF
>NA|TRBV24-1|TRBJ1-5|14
CATSRRTVNQPQHF
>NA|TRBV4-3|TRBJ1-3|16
CASSQDPSGPGNTIYF
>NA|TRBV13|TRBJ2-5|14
CASSPWTGEETQYF
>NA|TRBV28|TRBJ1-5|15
CASSWLGRSNQPQHF
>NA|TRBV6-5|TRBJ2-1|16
CASSYRDRGTYNEQFF
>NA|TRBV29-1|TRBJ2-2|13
CSVDAQGTGELFF
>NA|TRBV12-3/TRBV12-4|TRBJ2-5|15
CASSLKATAQETQYF
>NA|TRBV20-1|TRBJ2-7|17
CSASHHMGQASSYEQYF
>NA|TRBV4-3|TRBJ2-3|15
CASSQRTGGTDTQYF
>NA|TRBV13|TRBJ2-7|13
CASSFSRTYEQYF
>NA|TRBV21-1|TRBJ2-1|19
CASSKEGNDGVIRDNEQFF
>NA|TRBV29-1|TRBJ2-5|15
CSVEGDRWAQETQYF
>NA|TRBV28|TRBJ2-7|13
CASSLRGVREQYF
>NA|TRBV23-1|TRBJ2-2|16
CASSQSRGPNTGELFF
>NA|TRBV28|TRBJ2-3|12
CASSLPDSTQYF
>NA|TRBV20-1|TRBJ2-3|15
CSASRTETSTDTQYF
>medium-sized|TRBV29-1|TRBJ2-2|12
CSVEGSTGELFF
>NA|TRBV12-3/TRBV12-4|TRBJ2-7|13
CASSPRQYNEQYF
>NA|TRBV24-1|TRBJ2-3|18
CATSGPDEEREGTDTQYF
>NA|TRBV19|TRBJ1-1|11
CASTTVREAFF
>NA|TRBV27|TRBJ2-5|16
CASSLGRGEIQETQYF
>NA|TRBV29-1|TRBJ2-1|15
CSVEDLGQGHNEQFF
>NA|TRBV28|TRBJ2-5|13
CASSLGGKETQYF
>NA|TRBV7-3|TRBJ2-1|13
CASSPGQGYEQFF